What follows is one T cell receptor (beta chain) and its context. What antigen it recognizes has not been identified. No much larger clonotype is one base removed from it; base qualities were not supplied. This sample was included in a study of shared clonotypes between healthy human individuals (dated by TCRdb to 2020 to 2022). At the level of the whole study: A few men and two women, aged 18 to 49 years, made up the cohort. For each donor, three plates each were used for CD4 naive and CD4 memory, two plates were used for CD8 naive, and one plate was used for CD8 memory. Different laboratories and diverse techniques were used to prepare libraries and sequence TCR repertoires, to increase sequencing depth and limit assay-specific biases. The study deeply sequenced blood TCR repertoires of about 5 healthy adults to estimate repertoire size and the extent of clonotype sharing between individuals. Between about 0.8 and 9.5 billion PBMCs per donor were obtained by leukapheresis.

CD8 naive samples were obtained by positive selection for CCR7 among CD45RO-negative cells, yielding a CD45RA+CCR7+ population from which TemRA cells were excluded. Healthy HIV-negative adults with no recently reported acute infections or vaccinations were included as donors. Every donor was a Caucasian adult residing in Nashville, Tennessee, USA. After blood collection by leukapheresis, PBMCs were isolated using Ficoll-Histopaque density gradient centrifugation and then cryopreserved in the vapor phase of liquid nitrogen. Analytical flow cytometry was used to check the purity and quantity of each magnetically sorted T cell population. Genomic DNA was isolated from each sorted fraction and quantified by UV absorbance on a Nanodrop 2000c. Beyond this particular receptor, the publication reports: Compared with non-shared clonotypes, clonotypes shared by all four sorted-subset donors had higher generation probabilities. Approximately 5% of naive CD4, 3.5% of naive CD8, around 2.3% of memory CD4, and over 0.35% of memory CD8 clonotypes were shared across a handful of donors. Pairwise subsampling indicated that sequencing depth was expected to affect the degree of clonotype sharing among donors. Estimated clonotype richness was generally larger for naive than for memory subsets. Because the study included only a small number of donors, the genetic and exposure-history diversity represented was limited. Sampling was limited to blood, and TCR repertoires in tissue likely differ from TCR repertoires in blood. Rarefaction of sorted-subset datasets indicated incomplete sequencing despite the large sequencing depth.

TCR CDR3 regions were amplified from genomic DNA by multiplex PCR using the deep immunoSEQ assay. Extracted genomic DNA from each cell subset was distributed evenly across all wells of several immunoSEQ 96-well plates, and each plate was treated as a replicate. Each replicate PCR for sorted subsets received 150 to 250 ng genomic DNA, equal to roughly 30,000 T cell genomes. Purified libraries were measured with a Qubit 3.0 fluorometer, size-checked on a Bioanalyzer 2100, and measured again with the KAPA Library Quantification kit. A separate single-read 150-cycle Illumina NextSeq 550 flow cell was used to sequence each immunoSEQ 96-well plate. For the original study's pipeline: Because only junctional sequences without quality scores were contained in the immunoSEQ output, filtering matching that applied to full-length reads could not be performed. Sequences were annotated with PyIR, a Python wrapper for IgBLAST v1.9, using IMGT germline references to assign V/J genes and CDR3. Reads were filtered out if the reads had weak V/J assignments (E-value above 1e-6), no CDR3, stop codons, out-of-frame junctions, or ambiguous translated residues. V3J clonotypes were defined as sequences sharing the same inferred V gene, J gene, and CDR3 amino acid sequence. To compute the percentage overlap between repertoires, the number of shared unique clonotypes was divided by the size of the smaller repertoire. Three approaches were used to assess repertoire richness: RTK rarefaction, the Chao1 estimator, and Recon v2.1 estimates of unobserved clonotypes. For all TCRbeta clonotypes obtained by the gDNA method from a few donors, generation probabilities were computed with OLGA. TCRdb mirrors the immuneACCESS table, restricted to in-frame sequences. Some clones are absent from its copies; in checked studies, under half trace to an unresolved V gene, and the reason for the others is unknown. The V and J calls and the clone size are those of that table, but D and trimming were determined from the DNA. The sample includes some 2.1 million clones, with 90% to 95% observed a single time. The ten largest clones add up to about 1.7% of the sample.

The CDR3 runs 14 amino acids, cysteine and phenylalanine included. Of all the DNA, just the CDR3 is kept, 42 bases in frame from base 1. V and J are truncated by 0 bases and 5 bases respectively, leaving an intervening sequence of 10 bases. As encoded in the germline V gene (reference sequence), CDR1 is MNHEY while CDR2 is SMNVEV. This sequence originates from a young man in good health. Some clones in this sample may be carry-over from other donors' samples. The sample was naive CD8+ T cells from PBMCs. The cell subset or site label of this sample denotes: CD45RA+CCR7+. The rearrangement combines TRBV27 with TRBJ2-5; TRBD2 is a weak D gene call, 6 bases matching. The nucleotide sequence is TGTGCCAGCAGTTTATCATCGGGGGACGAGACCCAGTACTTC. This is translated as CASSLSSGDETQYF.